Listed below are T cell receptor beta chains from one sample, sequenced in a study of blood T cell repertoires in COVID-19. Generated by immunoSEQ multiplex PCR, the TCRdb table keeps only in-frame clones and is missing some. The table has approximately 35,000 clones, 70% to 90% seen once; the top ten hold about 5%. Input material: peripheral blood. The source of these receptors is a woman in her seventies with active COVID-19. CDR3s include the opening cysteine and the closing phenylalanine or tryptophan. D genes are given only for firm matches. Rows may omit the clone size; those that give it use once, few, many or a size class.

abundance	j_gene	v_gene	d_gene	CDR3nt	CDR3aa
.	TRBJ2-7	TRBV6-2/TRBV6-3	TRBD1	TGTGCCAGCAGTTGGACAGGGCAAGGCTACGAGCAGTACTTC	CASSWTGQGYEQYF
.	TRBJ1-5	TRBV7-9	.	TGTGCCAGCAGCCCAGCGGGGGATAGCAATCAGCCCCAGCATTTT	CASSPAGDSNQPQHF
.	TRBJ2-7	TRBV5-1	TRBD1	TGCGCCAGCAGCTTGCAGGGACAGGGGCCGGGCGAGCAGTACTTC	CASSLQGQGPGEQYF
.	TRBJ2-7	TRBV28	.	TGTGCCAGCACTGACTTCAGGGATTACGAGCAGTACTTC	CASTDFRDYEQYF
.	TRBJ1-1	TRBV5-4	TRBD1	TGTGCCAGCAGCTTGGTACAGGGGGAAGCTTTCTTT	CASSLVQGEAFF
once	TRBJ2-1	TRBV30	.	TGTGCCTGGACAGGGTCGATACCTTTGGGGCAGTTCTTC	CAWTGSIPLGQFF
.	TRBJ2-3	TRBV2	.	TGTGCCAGCAGTGACAGGGCGGACGGCACAGATACGCAGTATTTT	CASSDRADGTDTQYF
.	TRBJ1-4	TRBV7-6	.	TGTGCCAGCAGCTTAGCTGCCCAGACTAATGAAAAACTGTTTTTT	CASSLAAQTNEKLFF
.	TRBJ2-5	TRBV4-1	.	TGCGCCAGCAGCCTCGGGATTGAAGAGACCCAGTACTTC	CASSLGIEETQYF
.	TRBJ1-3	TRBV7-6	TRBD1	TGTGCCAGCAGCTTGGGGACAGGCTCTGGAAACACCATATATTTT	CASSLGTGSGNTIYF
once	TRBJ2-3	TRBV3-1/TRBV3-2	.	TGTGCCAGCAGCCCGACTTTCCCTTCCACAGATACGCAGTATTTT	CASSPTFPSTDTQYF
once	TRBJ2-3	TRBV5-1	.	TGCGCCAGCAGCCTGACCGGGTCAGATACGCAGTATTTT	CASSLTGSDTQYF
.	TRBJ2-5	TRBV7-8	.	TGTGCCAGCAGCCGAGACGGTGGCCAAGAGACCCAGTACTTC	CASSRDGGQETQYF
once	TRBJ2-2	TRBV28	TRBD2	TGTGCCAGCAGTCCCCCCTCCGGGACTAGCGGGGGGGAGGGGGAGCTGTTTTTT	CASSPPSGTSGGEGELFF
.	TRBJ1-1	TRBV19	.	TGTGCCAGTAGTAAAGGGGGAACGAACACTGAAGCTTTCTTT	CASSKGGTNTEAFF
.	TRBJ1-2	TRBV28	.	TGTGCCAGCAGTTCAGGAGACTATAACTATGGCTACACCTTC	CASSSGDYNYGYTF
.	TRBJ2-5	TRBV30	.	TGTGCCCGGGCAGTGCAGGAGACCCAGTACTTC	CARAVQETQYF
.	TRBJ1-5	TRBV18	TRBD1	TGTGCCAGCTCACCCCGGACAGGACTCAATCAGCCCCAGCATTTT	CASSPRTGLNQPQHF
.	TRBJ2-3	TRBV2	.	TGTGCCAGCAGTGAACGCGGGCCGGGGTGGGATACGCAGTATTTT	CASSERGPGWDTQYF
.	TRBJ2-5	TRBV5-5	TRBD1	TGTGCCAGCAGATTCCGGGGGGACAGGGGGCAAGAGACCCAGTACTTC	CASRFRGDRGQETQYF
.	TRBJ1-1	TRBV28	TRBD1	TGTGCCAGCATGGCCCTCCAGGGCAGGGGGAGTTTTGAAGCTTTCTTT	CASMALQGRGSFEAFF
.	TRBJ2-3	TRBV5-1	TRBD1	TGCGCCAGCAGCTCCGGACAGGGGATCACAGATACGCAGTATTTT	CASSSGQGITDTQYF
few	TRBJ1-5	TRBV2	.	TGTGCCAGCAGTGAAGGGGCCACCAGCAATCAGCCCCAGCATTTT	CASSEGATSNQPQHF
.	TRBJ1-5	TRBV6-2/TRBV6-3	TRBD1	TGTGCCAGCAGTCGAGGGGGCCAGCCCCAGCATTTT	CASSRGGQPQHF
.	TRBJ2-3	TRBV5-8	TRBD2	TGTGCCAGCAGCTCTCGGGGTAGCGGGGTGTCTACGCAGTATTTT	CASSSRGSGVSTQYF
.	TRBJ2-1	TRBV30	TRBD2	TGTGCCTTAAACCTAGCGGGGGGGCGACTGGCGAATGAGCAGTTCTTC	CALNLAGGRLANEQFF
.	TRBJ2-1	TRBV5-4	TRBD2	TGTGCCAGCAGCTTGGGATCGAGCGGGGGTAGGAGTGAGCAGTTCTTC	CASSLGSSGGRSEQFF
.	TRBJ1-4	TRBV6-6	.	TGTGCCAGCAGCCAGTGGCAGCCAGGGGAAAAACTGTTTTTT	CASSQWQPGEKLFF
.	TRBJ2-7	TRBV7-9	.	TGTGCCAGCAGCCCAGGACAGAACGACGAGCAGTACTTC	CASSPGQNDEQYF
.	TRBJ2-7	TRBV15	.	TGTGCCACCAGCAGAGATCTGTACGGAGCCACGGGCGAGCAGTACTTC	CATSRDLYGATGEQYF
.	TRBJ1-2	TRBV29-1	TRBD1	TGCAGCGTTGATAAACGCGGTAGGGACAGGGGGTACGGCTACACCTTC	CSVDKRGRDRGYGYTF
once	TRBJ2-7	TRBV18	TRBD1	TGTGCCAGCTCACCACCGGGGACAGGAGGATACGAGCAGTACTTC	CASSPPGTGGYEQYF
.	TRBJ1-4	TRBV6-5	.	TGTGCCAGCAGTTACCGCTTGGGGGGGCGGAATGAAAAACTGTTTTTT	CASSYRLGGRNEKLFF
.	TRBJ1-1	TRBV15	.	TGTGCCACCAGCAGAGATCCACGGGGGAAAAGTACTGAAGCTTTCTTT	CATSRDPRGKSTEAFF
.	TRBJ1-2	TRBV7-2	.	TGTGCCAGCAGCTTAGACAGGGACTATGGCTACACCTTC	CASSLDRDYGYTF
.	TRBJ1-1	TRBV19	.	TGTGCCAGTAGTATTAGGCAGGGGAGGGATGAAGCTTTCTTT	CASSIRQGRDEAFF
.	TRBJ2-2	TRBV6-4	.	TGTGCCAGCAGTGACTCGGCAGGGGCGAGCACCGGGGAGCTGTTTTTT	CASSDSAGASTGELFF
.	TRBJ1-2	TRBV3-1/TRBV3-2	TRBD1	TGTGCCAGCAGCCGCCCTTTAAGGGGACAGGGGCCCTATGGCTACACCTTC	CASSRPLRGQGPYGYTF
.	TRBJ1-3	TRBV3-1/TRBV3-2	.	TGTGCCAGCAGCGGAGGATTAGGAAACACCATATATTTT	CASSGGLGNTIYF
once	TRBJ2-7	TRBV7-2	.	TGTGCCAGCAGCTTCTCCCGGGACTCCTACGAGCAGTACTTC	CASSFSRDSYEQYF
.	TRBJ2-7	TRBV7-9	.	TGTGCCAGCAGCCCCTCGTACGAGCAGTACTTC	CASSPSYEQYF
.	TRBJ2-4	TRBV7-9	TRBD2	TGTGCCAGCAGCTTTGAGACTAGCCTAGACATTCAGTACTTC	CASSFETSLDIQYF
once	TRBJ1-1	TRBV11-3	TRBD1	TGTGCCAGCAGCCTCCAGGGGGACACTGAAGCTTTCTTT	CASSLQGDTEAFF
.	TRBJ1-5	TRBV30	.	TGTGCCTGGAGTGCGGGGGACAATCAGCCCCAGCATTTT	CAWSAGDNQPQHF
.	TRBJ2-1	TRBV6-2/TRBV6-3	.	TGTGCCAGCAGTTACTCCCTTGACAGAGACAATGAGCAGTTCTTC	CASSYSLDRDNEQFF
.	TRBJ2-7	TRBV10-2	.	TGCGCCAGCAGTGAGGTACTAGCCTCCGTACGGGACGAGCAGTACTTC	CASSEVLASVRDEQYF
.	TRBJ2-7	TRBV28	.	TGTGCCAGCAGAGAGCAGGGCGCAGTCTTTAACGAGCAGTACTTC	CASREQGAVFNEQYF
.	TRBJ1-6	TRBV9	.	TGTGCCAGCAGCGTTGCGAACTTTGAGTCACCCCTCCACTTT	CASSVANFESPLHF
medium-sized	TRBJ2-3	TRBV24-1	.	TGTGCCACCAGTGATTGGGCAGGGTCGCAGTATTTT	CATSDWAGSQYF
.	TRBJ2-7	TRBV7-2	TRBD2	TGTGCCAGCAGCTTAGCTAGCGGGGCTAACTACGAGCAGTACTTC	CASSLASGANYEQYF
once	TRBJ1-1	TRBV18	TRBD1	TGTGCCAGCTCACCCCTGGAGGGGGCGGCTGAAGCTTTCTTT	CASSPLEGAAEAFF
.	TRBJ1-6	TRBV3-1/TRBV3-2	TRBD1	TGTGCCAGCAGCCCGACAGGGACTTCACCCCTCCACTTT	CASSPTGTSPLHF
.	TRBJ2-3	TRBV19	TRBD2	TGTGCCAGTAGCTCTAGCGGGGGGGCGACAGATACGCAGTATTTT	CASSSSGGATDTQYF